These 21 T cell receptor beta chains were all obtained from the same sample, sequenced in a study of blood T cell repertoires in COVID-19. This table comes from immunoSEQ multiplex PCR, and its TCRdb copy is limited to in-frame clones, with some not included. The sample includes 150,000 to 200,000 clones, more than 75% seen only once; the top ten take 7.8%. The sample comprised peripheral blood. The receptors shown here come from an older woman with COVID-19, enrolled during active disease.

This clone appeared a few times. The chain has TRBV28 and TRBJ1-1; TRBD1 agrees at 10 bases. The germline CDR1 and CDR2 sequences are MDHEN and SYDVKM. This CDR3 contains 14 residues. V lost 6 bases and J lost 11; bases outside the gene matches: 12. The CDR3 region is CASRRGTGAGWAFF. CDR3 sequence (DNA): TGTGCCAGCAGACGAGGGACAGGGGCTGGTTGGGCTTTCTTT.

The chain is built from TRBV6-1 and TRBJ1-2; 7 nucleotides agree with TRBD1. The CDR3 contains 14 residues. The ends lost 1 base at V and 5 bases at J; junction bases unmatched: 4. Per the germline V gene, CDR1 is MNHNS and CDR2 is SASEGT. As DNA, the CDR3 is TGTGCCAGCAGTGAAGTTCAGGGGGAATATGGCTACACCTTC. Translated, it gives CASSEVQGEYGYTF.

The V gene is TRBV5-1, the J gene TRBJ1-1; TRBD1 aligns across 7 bases. Germline V CDR1 and CDR2: SGHRS, YFSETQ. The CDR3 has 16 residues. Losses at the gene ends were 4 bases for V and 0 bases for J; bases not matched to a gene: 9. The CDR3 loop reads CASSRGQDAVNTEAFF. CDR3 nucleotide sequence: TGCGCCAGCAGCCGAGGACAGGACGCGGTGAACACTGAAGCTTTCTTT.

This clone was recorded once. The chain is built from TRBV19 and TRBJ1-4, with no clear D. The CDR3 runs to 15 residues. Germline V lookup: CDR1 LNHDA, CDR2 SQIVND (reference sequence). V lost 3 bases and J lost 5, with 13 bases in between. The CDR3 loop reads CASSIVAGVNEKLFF. CDR3 nucleotide sequence: TGTGCCAGTAGTATTGTGGCTGGAGTGAATGAAAAACTGTTTTTT.

The chain uses TRBV4-3 and TRBJ2-2; D not resolved. Trimming took 2 bases from V and 5 from J, leaving 6 bases between them. The CDR3 sequence is 13 residues long. The V gene's germline CDR1 is LGHNA and CDR2 YSLEER. The CDR3 spells CASSQRQTGELFF. The CDR3 DNA reads TGCGCCAGCAGCCAACGACAAACCGGGGAGCTGTTTTTT.

J is TRBJ2-1 and V is TRBV5-4, with D perhaps matching TRBD2 (5 bases). Germline CDR1 is SGHNT and CDR2 is YYREEE (reference sequence). Trimming cost V 0 bases and J 4 bases, with 20 bases left between them. The CDR3 length is 18 residues. The CDR3 spells CASSLAPWTPPSYNEQFF. CDR3 nucleotide sequence: TGTGCCAGCAGCTTGGCCCCCTGGACTCCCCCGTCGTACAATGAGCAGTTCTTC.

This clone occurred once. The chain uses TRBV28 and TRBJ1-1; D may be TRBD1 (5 bases). V dropped 7 bases and J dropped 1 base, with 16 bases sitting between them. Germline CDR1 and CDR2: MDHEN and SYDVKM. The CDR3 is made up of 15 amino acids. The CDR3 DNA sequence: TGTGCCAGCACTTTGGCGGGGGTTGGGAACACTGAAGCTTTCTTT. Residues: CASTLAGVGNTEAFF.

The chain carries TRBV7-2 and TRBJ1-4, with D possibly matching TRBD1 (6 bases). The CDR3 length is 15 residues. Germline CDR1 reads SGHTA; CDR2 reads FQGNSA. V was shortened by 2 bases and J by 3 bases, with 10 bases between the two germline ends. The chain's CDR3 is CASSLSRGPNEKLFF. In DNA, the CDR3 is TGTGCCAGCAGCTTAAGCAGGGGACCTAATGAAAAACTGTTTTTT.

This clone came up a few times. The chain combines TRBV19 with TRBJ1-3, with 7 bases fitting TRBD1. CDR1 is LNHDA and CDR2 is SQIVND in the germline V gene (reference sequence). With V trimmed by 5 bases and J by 0 bases, 13 bases remained unmatched. The CDR3 sequence is 18 residues long. The CDR3 bases are TGTGCCAGTAGTCCCCGGGACAGATCCTTGCTCTCTGGAAACACCATATATTTT. It codes for CASSPRDRSLLSGNTIYF.

Ten or more counts support this clone. The gene calls are TRBV12-3 or TRBV12-4 and TRBJ1-5; D is perhaps TRBD1 (6 bases). The CDR3 loop spans 13 amino acids. V lost 6 bases, J lost 7 bases, and 13 bases lay in between. This CDR3 is CASSTGLQQPQHF. The CDR3 DNA reads as TGTGCCAGCAGCACAGGGCTTCAGCAGCCCCAGCATTTT.

The chain combines TRBV5-6 with TRBJ1-1, with TRBD1 identical over 7 bases. The CDR3 has 13 residues. CDR1 and CDR2 from the germline V gene are SGHDT and YYEEEE. V lost 5 bases to trimming and J lost 6 bases; unmatched junction nucleotides: 7. CDR3 in amino acids: CASRPTGAPEAFF. In DNA form, the CDR3 reads TGTGCCAGCAGGCCTACAGGGGCGCCTGAAGCTTTCTTT.

This rearrangement joins TRBV19 to TRBJ1-5; tentative D call: TRBD1 (5 bases). Trimming shortened V by 9 bases and J by 6 bases, and 12 bases separated the two germline ends. The CDR3 has 12 amino acids. Germline V gene sequence: CDR1 LNHDA, CDR2 SQIVND (reference sequence). The CDR3 here is CASRESSQPQHF. As DNA, the CDR3 is TGTGCCAGCAGGGAATCAAGTCAGCCCCAGCATTTT.

The chain carries TRBV21-1 and TRBJ2-7; TRBD2 is the table's D call, not checked against the DNA. TRBV21-1 is a documented pseudogene. This CDR3 has 17 amino acids. The CDR3 loop reads CASANGTSGKSGYEQYF. CDR3 in DNA: TGTGCCAGCGCGAACGGGACTAGCGGGAAAAGTGGGTACGAGCAGTACTTC.

The chain recombines TRBV4-3 with TRBJ1-2, with D perhaps TRBD1 (5 bases). Trimming took 2 bases from V and 8 from J, leaving 12 bases between them. Looked up from germline, CDR1 is LGHNA and CDR2 is YSLEER. The CDR3 totals 13 residues. The CDR3 loop is CASSQQQGYGYTF. CDR3 in DNA: TGCGCCAGCAGCCAACAGCAGGGTTACGGCTACACCTTC.

This clone was recorded once. The V gene is TRBV6-5, the J gene TRBJ2-7; D might be TRBD1 (5 bases). The CDR3 extends over 11 amino acids. Trimming removed 5 bases at V and 11 bases at J, with 13 bases between. In germline, CDR1 is MNHEY, CDR2 SVGAGI. The CDR3 sequence is CASSSGAEKYV. CDR3 sequence (DNA): TGTGCCAGCAGTAGTGGGGCAGAGAAGTACGTC.

V gene TRBV7-9 combines with J gene TRBJ2-5; D may be TRBD2 (6 bases). CDR3 size: 15 residues. Trimming removed 4 bases at V and 0 bases at J, with 12 bases between. Per the germline V gene, CDR1 is SEHNR and CDR2 is FQNEAQ (reference sequence). In DNA, the CDR3 is TGTGCCAGCAGCTGGGGGACTTCGTACCAAGAGACCCAGTACTTC. This sequence encodes CASSWGTSYQETQYF.

This chain connects TRBV2 to TRBJ2-2; 11 bases agree with TRBD1. CDR3 length: 16 residues. Germline V gene sequence: CDR1 SNHLY, CDR2 FYNNEI. V lost 6 bases to trimming and J lost 4 bases; unmatched junction nucleotides: 7. This CDR3 reads CASSKGGQGVTGELFF. The CDR3 DNA reads TGTGCCAGCAGCAAGGGGGGACAGGGGGTCACCGGGGAGCTGTTTTTT.

This clone was detected many times. The chain joins TRBV2 to TRBJ1-6, with 9 nucleotides matching TRBD1. This CDR3 spans 15 amino acids. With 2 bases clipped from V and 10 bases from J, the junction kept 6 bases outside the gene matches. Germline-derived CDR1 and CDR2 are SNHLY and FYNNEI. The CDR3 sequence is CASSELGTGISPLHF. In DNA form, the CDR3 reads TGTGCCAGCAGTGAATTGGGGACAGGGATCTCACCCCTCCACTTT.

This clone has more than one count but fewer than ten. The chain combines TRBV18 with TRBJ1-5; 8 bases are shared with TRBD1. V shed 3 bases, J shed 6 bases, and the junction held 13 bases outside the gene matches. Per germline, CDR1 KGHSH and CDR2 LQKENI. The CDR3 covers 17 residues. The CDR3 sequence is CASSPLVLDRDRQPQHF. The CDR3 DNA is TGTGCCAGCTCACCCTTGGTTTTGGACAGGGATCGTCAGCCCCAGCATTTT.

The CDR3 bases are TGTGCCAGCAGCGCATCGCAGGCAGATACGCAGTATTTT. Amino acid sequence: CASSASQADTQYF. The chain joins TRBV7-9 to TRBJ2-3; D gene unclear. V was trimmed by 5 bases and J by 4 bases, leaving 10 bases between them. CDR1 is SEHNR and CDR2 is FQNEAQ in the germline V gene (reference sequence). The CDR3 has 13 residues.

The chain links TRBV29-1 to TRBJ1-6; D gene uncertain. Trimming removed 6 bases at V and 7 bases at J, with 13 bases between. The CDR3 runs 13 residues. Germline V gene lookup returns CDR1 SQVTM and CDR2 ANQGSEA. The DNA for the CDR3 is TGCAGCGTCCTACTAAATCCCAATTCACCCCTCCACTTT. Protein: CSVLLNPNSPLHF.